These 31 T cell receptor beta chains were all obtained from the same sample, sequenced in a study of CD8+ T cells in alopecia areata. Reverse transcribed after extraction, RNA yielded cDNA as the sequencing template. Assay: immunoSEQ multiplex PCR; the TCRdb copy retains only in-frame clones and omits some. The data show approximately 220,000 clones, with 35% to 40% seen just once and about 0.48% held by the top ten. Treatment denoted: oral pan-JAK inhibitor, 5-10 mg twice daily. This material consisted of CD4+ T cells sorted from blood, taken between weeks 30 and 35, from a patient treated with tofacitinib. These receptors were collected from a human donor with alopecia areata.

The rearrangement uses TRBV30 and TRBJ2-2, with no clear D. Trimming stripped 2 bases from V and 4 bases from J, with 11 bases between. This CDR3 has 14 residues. Looked up from germline, CDR1 is GTSNPN and CDR2 is SVGIG (reference sequence). The CDR3 spells CAWSPIASTGELFF. The CDR3 nucleotides read TGTGCCTGGAGTCCGATTGCATCCACCGGGGAGCTGTTTTTT.

This chain connects TRBV5-1 to TRBJ2-7, with a tentative D call TRBD2 (5 bases). Germline-derived CDR1 and CDR2 are SGHRS and YFSETQ. The V gene lost 3 bases and the J gene lost 0 bases, with 10 bases spanning the gap. This CDR3 has 14 residues. CDR3 amino acids: CASSYQTNSYEQYF. CDR3 coding DNA: TGCGCCAGCAGCTACCAGACTAACTCCTACGAGCAGTACTTC.

The V and J genes are TRBV5-8 and TRBJ2-2; D may be TRBD1 (5 bases). This CDR3 has 13 residues. The ends were cut back, 0 bases at V and 9 bases at J, with 9 bases in the middle. Looked up from germline, CDR1 is SGHTS and CDR2 is YDEGEE. CDR3 in DNA: TGTGCCAGCAGCTTGGGGCAGGGCCGGGAGCTGTTTTTT. Its translation: CASSLGQGRELFF. Supplemented by reference TRBV5-8 and TRBJ2-2, the full variable domain reads EAGVTQSPTHLIKTRGQQATLRCSPISGHTSVYWYQQALGLGLQFLLWYDEGEERNRGNFPPRFSGRQFPNYSSELNVNALELEDSALYLCASSLGQGRELFFGEGSRLTVL.

The V and J genes are TRBV6-6 and TRBJ1-4; D is ambiguous. The CDR3 has 15 amino acids. CDR1 is MNHNY, CDR2 SVGAGI, per germline (reference sequence). Trimming shortened V by 1 base and J by 6 bases, and 12 bases separated the two germline ends. The CDR3 loop is CASSYLSSVDEKLFF. The CDR3 DNA follows: TGTGCCAGCAGTTACTTAAGTTCGGTGGATGAAAAACTGTTTTTT.

This clone turned up a few times. The genes are TRBV6-5 and TRBJ2-2, with 8 nucleotides matching TRBD1. V gave up 6 bases and J gave up 1 base; unmatched junction bases: 4. CDR1 and CDR2 (germline): MNHEY, SVGAGI. The CDR3 is 15 amino acids. This CDR3 is CASRPDRGNTGELFF. The CDR3 coding sequence is TGTGCCAGCAGACCCGACAGGGGGAACACCGGGGAGCTGTTTTTT.

The gene calls are TRBV19 and TRBJ2-6; D unresolved. The CDR3 has 12 residues. CDR1 and CDR2 from the germline V gene are LNHDA and SQIVND (reference sequence). V was cut by 6 bases and J by 5 bases, with 5 bases left in between. CDR3 DNA: TGTGCCAGTAGCGAGAGGGCCAACGTCCTGACTTTC. Translation: CASSERANVLTF.

This clone was observed a few times. The chain is built from TRBV7-9 and TRBJ1-2; 8 nucleotides match TRBD1. CDR1 and CDR2 (germline): SEHNR, FQNEAQ (reference sequence). The junction had 5 bases not matched to a gene; V was cut back by 5 bases and J by 6 bases. This CDR3 has 13 amino acids. CDR3 loop: CASSVDRGNGYTF. CDR3 bases: TGTGCCAGCAGCGTCGACAGGGGAAATGGCTACACCTTC.

This clone occurred once. The chain combines TRBV6-5 with TRBJ2-7; 8 bases match TRBD1. The CDR3 extends over 15 amino acids. The trim removed 5 bases at V and 6 bases at J, leaving 12 bases unmatched. The germline V gene has CDR1 MNHEY and CDR2 SVGAGI. The CDR3 bases are TGTGCCAGCAGTCGACTGATGACAGGGGCTAGCGAGCAGTACTTC. As protein: CASSRLMTGASEQYF.

The rearrangement links TRBV6-6 to TRBJ2-5, with D perhaps TRBD1 or TRBD2 (5 bases each). The ends were cut back, 0 bases at V and 1 base at J, with 12 bases in the middle. Germline loops: CDR1 MNHNY, CDR2 SVGAGI (reference sequence). The CDR3 has 16 amino acids. CDR3 sequence (DNA): TGTGCCAGCAGTTACTCGGGACGGTGGGGCCAAGAGACCCAGTACTTC. Translation gives CASSYSGRWGQETQYF.

V gene TRBV5-1 combines with J gene TRBJ2-5; 9 bases fit TRBD1. Per germline, CDR1 SGHRS and CDR2 YFSETQ. This CDR3 has 14 residues. With 4 bases clipped from V and 3 bases from J, the junction kept 4 bases outside the gene matches. CDR3 nucleotide sequence: TGCGCCAGCAGCCTGAGGACAGGGGAAGAGACCCAGTACTTC. Amino acids: CASSLRTGEETQYF.

The table lists this clone with a few counts. The chain recombines TRBV2 with TRBJ2-4, with 12 nucleotides matching TRBD2. CDR3 length: 15 residues. CDR1 is SNHLY, CDR2 FYNNEI, per germline. Germline trimming cut 4 bases from V and 6 bases from J; bases unmatched to any gene: 4. Here the CDR3 DNA reads TGTGCCAGCAGTGGGACTAGCGGGACCCCAAACATTCAGTACTTC. Its translation: CASSGTSGTPNIQYF.

The rearrangement uses TRBV30 and TRBJ2-6, with 10 nucleotides matching TRBD2. The V gene end was trimmed by 2 bases and the J gene end by 2 bases; junction bases not matched to a gene: 9. The CDR3 is 18 residues long. The germline V gene has CDR1 GTSNPN and CDR2 SVGIG (reference sequence). The CDR3 protein is CAWSSKKLAGPGANVLTF. CDR3 coding DNA: TGTGCCTGGAGTTCCAAGAAACTAGCGGGGCCTGGGGCCAACGTCCTGACTTTC.

This clone has just a few counts. CDR3 nucleotides: TGTGCCAGCAGCCCGAGGGGGGGCTCAAATGAAAAACTGTTTTTT. This codes for CASSPRGGSNEKLFF. The V call is TRBV6-5, the J call TRBJ1-4, with D possibly matching TRBD1 (6 bases). The CDR3 runs to 15 residues. Trimming stripped 6 bases from V and 5 bases from J, with 16 bases between. Per germline, CDR1 MNHEY and CDR2 SVGAGI.

The chain is built from TRBV7-9 and TRBJ1-1; 7 bases agree with TRBD1. The CDR3 consists of 13 residues. Germline V gene lookup returns CDR1 SEHNR and CDR2 FQNEAQ (reference sequence). V was pared by 5 bases and J by 1 base, with 1 base of the junction left unmatched. DNA of the CDR3: TGTGCCAGCAGCCGGGACAGGAACACTGAAGCTTTCTTT. Protein product: CASSRDRNTEAFF.

The chain uses TRBV6-1 and TRBJ2-3; 12 bases fit TRBD2. With V trimmed by 4 bases and J by 1 base, 3 bases remained unmatched. The germline CDR1 and CDR2 sequences are MNHNS and SASEGT. The CDR3 loop spans 16 amino acids. The CDR3 region is CASSGLAGGGTDTQYF. The CDR3 DNA is TGTGCCAGCAGTGGGCTAGCGGGAGGGGGCACAGATACGCAGTATTTT.

Details on this clone: The same CDR3 is also encoded by other DNA sequences in this sample. DNA for the CDR3: TGTGCCTGGAGTGCAGGGAGGGATCAGCCCCAGCATTTT. Its protein is CAWSAGRDQPQHF. V and J are TRBV30 and TRBJ1-5; TRBD1 might be the D (5 bases). Trimming cost V 1 base and J 5 bases, with 9 bases left between them. This CDR3 comprises 13 residues. CDR1 is GTSNPN, CDR2 SVGIG, per germline (reference sequence).

This clone has a handful of counts. The chain carries TRBV18 and TRBJ2-2; maybe TRBD2 (5 bases). CDR1 and CDR2 (germline): KGHSH, LQKENI. The CDR3 loop spans 14 amino acids. V dropped 3 bases and J dropped 5 bases, with 10 bases sitting between them. CDR3 sequence: CASSPRTETGELFF. CDR3 DNA sequence: TGTGCCAGCTCACCTCGGACTGAGACCGGGGAGCTGTTTTTT.

This chain connects TRBV27 to TRBJ1-1, with a tentative D call TRBD1 (5 bases). CDR1 is MNHEY, CDR2 SMNVEV, per germline (reference sequence). Trimming took off 4 bases at V and 8 bases at J, with 17 bases between the two ends. This CDR3 comprises 14 residues. The CDR3 protein is CASSSRSGPGEAFF. CDR3 sequence (DNA): TGTGCCAGCAGTTCCCGATCGGGGCCCGGAGAAGCTTTCTTT.

This clone has just a few counts. V gene TRBV29-1 combines with J gene TRBJ2-7; D possibly corresponds to TRBD2 (5 bases). With 3 bases removed from V and 7 bases from J, the gap between germline ends came to 16 bases. There are 13 residues in the CDR3. Per the germline V gene, CDR1 is SQVTM and CDR2 is ANQGSEA. CDR3: CSVESGEPGEQYF. The DNA for the CDR3 is TGCAGCGTTGAGTCTGGAGAGCCGGGAGAGCAGTACTTC.

The chain has TRBV5-1 and TRBJ2-7; TRBD1 is a possible D gene (5 bases). CDR1 and CDR2 from the germline V gene are SGHRS and YFSETQ. The CDR3 covers 15 residues. V was trimmed by 0 bases and J by 4 bases, leaving 14 bases between them. This CDR3 reads CASSLAAGFQYEQYF. CDR3 in DNA: TGCGCCAGCAGCTTGGCGGCAGGGTTTCAGTACGAGCAGTACTTC.

The chain links TRBV28 to TRBJ2-7; D unclear. Trimming removed 2 bases at V and 4 bases at J, with 12 bases between. Per the germline V gene, CDR1 is MDHEN and CDR2 is SYDVKM. The CDR3 covers 14 residues. This chain's CDR3 is CASSLVSPPYEQYF. CDR3 nucleotide sequence: TGTGCCAGCAGTTTAGTTTCACCGCCTTACGAGCAGTACTTC.

The chain joins TRBV2 to TRBJ1-5; possible D gene TRBD1, 6 bases. The CDR3 is made up of 13 amino acids. Trimming cost V 5 bases and J 10 bases, with 15 bases left between them. The V gene's germline CDR1 is SNHLY and CDR2 FYNNEI. The CDR3 here is CASSRDTQVPQHF. CDR3 nucleotide sequence: TGTGCCAGCAGTCGGGACACCCAAGTACCCCAGCATTTT.

The table lists this clone with a few counts. The CDR3 loop is CASSLRGLADTDTQYF. The CDR3 bases are TGTGCCAGCAGTTTAAGGGGACTCGCAGATACAGATACGCAGTATTTT. The genes are TRBV27 and TRBJ2-3, with D tentatively TRBD2 (6 bases). Trimming took off 2 bases at V and 3 bases at J, with 15 bases between the two ends. This CDR3 has 16 amino acids. Germline V CDR1 and CDR2: MNHEY, SMNVEV (reference sequence).

This clone has a handful of counts. The chain carries TRBV21-1 and TRBJ2-2; TRBD1, as called in the table, went unchecked against the DNA. TRBV21-1 has pseudogene status. The CDR3 loop spans 15 amino acids. The CDR3 sequence is CASSRDRMNTGELFF. CDR3 nucleotide sequence: TGTGCCAGCAGCCGGGACAGGATGAACACCGGGGAGCTGTTTTTT.

The gene calls are TRBV2 and TRBJ2-7, with D tentatively TRBD2 (5 bases). There are 10 residues in the CDR3. CDR1 and CDR2 (germline): SNHLY, FYNNEI. Trimming removed 8 bases from V and 4 bases from J, with 6 bases in between. The chain's CDR3 is CASGRYEQYF. DNA of the CDR3: TGTGCCAGCGGGAGATACGAGCAGTACTTC. The whole variable domain, remainder taken from reference TRBV2 and TRBJ2-7, is EPEVTQTPSHQVTQMGQEVILRCVPISNHLYFYWYRQILGQKVEFLVSFYNNEISEKSEIFDDQFSVERPDGSNFTLKIRSTKLEDSAMYFCASGRYEQYFGPGTRLTVT.

V usage is TRBV4-1 and J usage is TRBJ2-1, with 10 bases lining up with TRBD1. This CDR3 has 15 residues. The ends lost 4 bases at V and 8 bases at J; junction bases unmatched: 8. Germline V CDR1 and CDR2: MGHRA, YSYEKL. The CDR3 protein is CASSRIRDRGHEQFF. CDR3 coding DNA: TGCGCCAGCAGCCGGATCCGGGACAGGGGCCATGAGCAGTTCTTC.

This chain links TRBV5-5 with TRBJ2-2; the D is unclear. The germline V gene encodes CDR1 SGHKS and CDR2 YYEKEE (reference sequence). The V end was cut by 4 bases, the J end by 3 bases, with 4 bases between. The CDR3 spans 12 residues. The CDR3 loop is CASSHYTGELFF. The CDR3 DNA reads TGTGCCAGCAGCCATTACACCGGGGAGCTGTTTTTT.

The V gene is TRBV27, the J gene TRBJ2-3, with 12 bases lining up with TRBD1. Trimming cost V 6 bases and J 4 bases; bases outside gene matches: 5. The V gene's germline CDR1 is MNHEY and CDR2 SMNVEV (reference sequence). This CDR3 is built from 15 residues. The CDR3 DNA sequence: TGTGCCAGCAGAGGGGGACAGGGGGCGGCAGATACGCAGTATTTT. As protein: CASRGGQGAADTQYF.

This clone was recorded a few times. This chain links TRBV7-3 with TRBJ2-2; D is possibly TRBD1 or TRBD2 (5 bases each). Germline V gene data show CDR1 as SGHTA and CDR2 as FQGTGA. V was trimmed by 5 bases and J by 7 bases, leaving 17 bases between them. CDR3 size: 15 residues. CDR3 loop: CASSQSGTQGGELFF. The CDR3 DNA is TGTGCCAGCAGCCAATCCGGGACGCAGGGCGGGGAGCTGTTTTTT. Drawing the rest from reference TRBV7-3 and TRBJ2-2, the complete variable domain is GAGVSQTPSNKVTEKGKYVELRCDPISGHTALYWYRQSLGQGPEFLIYFQGTGAADDSGLPNDRFFAVRPEGSVSTLKIQRTERGDSAVYLCASSQSGTQGGELFFGEGSRLTVL.

The chain couples TRBV4-2 to TRBJ2-3; 7 nucleotides agree with TRBD1. Trimming at V came to 8 bases and at J to 2 bases, leaving 7 bases not matched to a gene. CDR1 is LGHNA, CDR2 YNFKEQ, per germline. This CDR3 spans 14 amino acids. This CDR3 is CASGTGANTDTQYF. The CDR3 region has the DNA TGTGCCAGCGGAACAGGGGCTAACACAGATACGCAGTATTTT.

Many counts were recorded for this clone. The gene calls are TRBV2 and TRBJ2-7, with D unclear. Germline CDR1 is SNHLY and CDR2 is FYNNEI. CDR3 length equals 14 residues. Trimming removed 5 bases at V and 2 bases at J, with 13 bases between. CDR3 sequence (DNA): TGTGCCAGCAGTTTTCAATCGCCGACCTACGAGCAGTACTTC. This gives the protein CASSFQSPTYEQYF. The entire variable domain, with the rest obtained from reference TRBV2 and TRBJ2-7, is as follows: EPEVTQTPSHQVTQMGQEVILRCVPISNHLYFYWYRQILGQKVEFLVSFYNNEISEKSEIFDDQFSVERPDGSNFTLKIRSTKLEDSAMYFCASSFQSPTYEQYFGPGTRLTVT.